Following are 15 T cell receptor beta chains from one sample sequenced in a study of blood T cell repertoires in COVID-19 (dated by TCRdb to the early 2020s). The receptor library was made with the immunoSEQ multiplex PCR assay. TCRdb took over this immuneACCESS table, retaining in-frame rearrangements with V and J assigned. Such tables are incomplete; in checked studies, under half of the missing clones stem from an unresolved V gene, and the remainder is unexplained. The sample records 250,000 to 350,000 clones, about 90% of which are singletons. The ten largest clones capture roughly 2.9% of the sample. The sample was PBMCs or T cells enriched from blood (not recorded which). These receptors all come from a woman between 45 and 65 years old who had been exposed to COVID-19.

The chain combines TRBV7-9 with TRBJ2-3; 7 positions match TRBD2. Germline values: CDR1 SEHNR, CDR2 FQNEAQ (reference sequence). The V segment lost 2 bases and the J segment 2 bases; nucleotides outside the gene matches: 7. This CDR3 spans 16 amino acids. CDR3 sequence (DNA): TGTGCCAGCAGCTTAAGAGCGGGGTTAGCCACAGATACGCAGTATTTT. This codes for CASSLRAGLATDTQYF.

V gene TRBV7-9 combines with J gene TRBJ1-6, with TRBD1 matching 10 bases. The CDR3 is 16 residues long. V dropped 2 bases and J dropped 9; count of bases not matched to a gene: 7. Germline loops: CDR1 SEHNR, CDR2 FQNEAQ (reference sequence). CDR3 protein: CASSLSQGQGLSPLHF. The CDR3 DNA sequence: TGTGCCAGCAGCTTATCTCAGGGACAGGGGCTTTCACCCCTCCACTTT.

The rearrangement uses TRBV7-2 and TRBJ1-5; D remains unclear. V was clipped by 6 bases and J by 2 bases, with 14 bases between them. This CDR3 comprises 15 residues. The germline V gene has CDR1 SGHTA and CDR2 FQGNSA. The CDR3 coding sequence is TGTGCCAGCAGTGACTACAGTTTCCGCAATCAGCCCCAGCATTTT. Its protein is CASSDYSFRNQPQHF. Variable domain in full (rest from reference TRBV7-2 and TRBJ1-5): GAGVSQSPSNKVTEKGKDVELRCDPISGHTALYWYRQSLGQGLEFLIYFQGNSAPDKSGLPSDRFSAERTGGSVSTLTIQRTQQEDSAVYLCASSDYSFRNQPQHFGDGTRLSIL.

This rearrangement joins TRBV7-2 to TRBJ2-2; 7 positions match TRBD2. CDR1 is SGHTA, CDR2 FQGNSA, per germline. The length of the CDR3 is 14 residues. J gave up 4 bases and V 7 bases, and 6 bases lay outside the gene matches. The CDR3 loop reads CASTGGSTTGELFF. The CDR3 DNA follows: TGTGCCAGCACGGGGGGTTCCACCACCGGGGAGCTGTTTTTT.

The chain couples TRBV5-5 to TRBJ1-5; 7 bases agree with TRBD1. Germline V gene data show CDR1 as SGHKS and CDR2 as YYEKEE (reference sequence). V was clipped by 4 bases and J by 10 bases; unmatched bases: 14. The CDR3 has 15 amino acids. CDR3 nucleotides: TGTGCCAGCAGCCTCGGACTGGACAGGATTGGACCCCAGCATTTT. It translates to CASSLGLDRIGPQHF. Together with reference TRBV5-5 and TRBJ1-5, the CDR3 gives the full variable domain: DAGVTQSPTHLIKTRGQQVTLRCSPISGHKSVSWYQQVLGQGPQFIFQYYEKEERGRGNFPDRFSARQFPNYSSELNVNALLLGDSALYLCASSLGLDRIGPQHFGDGTRLSIL.

This chain connects TRBV21-1 to TRBJ2-7; the table's D call, TRBD1, has no DNA check behind it. TRBV21-1 is a listed pseudogene. This CDR3 contains 15 residues. The CDR3 region is CASSDGQGAPYEQYF. The CDR3 DNA reads as TGTGCCAGCAGCGATGGGCAGGGGGCGCCCTACGAGCAGTACTTC.

The chain is built from TRBV2 and TRBJ1-1; D ambiguous. The CDR3 is 13 residues long. With 8 bases removed from V and 4 bases from J, the gap between germline ends came to 14 bases. CDR1 and CDR2 from the germline V gene are SNHLY and FYNNEI. This chain's CDR3 is CASAYSGGTEAFF. CDR3 nucleotide sequence: TGTGCCAGCGCCTATTCGGGTGGCACTGAAGCTTTCTTT.

The gene calls are TRBV5-1 and TRBJ1-1; D ambiguous. The CDR3 runs 14 residues. Germline assignment: CDR1 SGHRS and CDR2 YFSETQ. V gave up 0 bases and J gave up 0 bases, with 6 bases separating them. CDR3: CASSLGPMNTEAFF. The CDR3 nucleotides are TGCGCCAGCAGCTTGGGGCCCATGAACACTGAAGCTTTCTTT.

This clone came up a few times. This chain uses TRBV5-1 with TRBJ1-6; 7 nucleotides match TRBD1. The CDR3 covers 15 residues. V gave up 1 base and J gave up 7 bases; unmatched junction bases: 5. The germline CDR1 and CDR2 sequences are SGHRS and YFSETQ. CDR3 sequence (DNA): TGCGCCAGCAGCTTGAGACAGGGAGGAAATTCACCCCTCCACTTT. Translated: CASSLRQGGNSPLHF.

The rearrangement uses TRBV5-1 and TRBJ2-3, with 7 bases that match TRBD2. The CDR3 totals 16 residues. Losses at the gene ends were 4 bases for V and 4 bases for J; bases not matched to a gene: 12. Germline V gives CDR1 SGHRS, CDR2 YFSETQ. The chain's CDR3 is CASSADKPAGPDTQYF. In DNA, the CDR3 is TGCGCCAGCAGCGCGGACAAACCAGCGGGGCCAGATACGCAGTATTTT. The full variable domain, in which reference TRBV5-1 and TRBJ2-3 provide the parts outside the CDR3, is KAGVTQTPRYLIKTRGQQVTLSCSPISGHRSVSWYQQTPGQGLQFLFEYFSETQRNKGNFPGRFSGRQFSNSRSEMNVSTLELGDSALYLCASSADKPAGPDTQYFGPGTRLTVL.

In this sample, this clone turned up a few times. V gene TRBV7-9 combines with J gene TRBJ2-5, with D uncertain. The CDR3 contains 13 residues. V lost 5 bases and J 5 bases, leaving 12 bases between the germline ends. Germline CDR1 is SEHNR and CDR2 is FQNEAQ (reference sequence). CDR3 residues: CASSPSGGETQYF. CDR3 nucleotides: TGTGCCAGCAGCCCCAGTGGTGGCGAGACCCAGTACTTC.

Of note for this clone: This specimen includes other DNA sequences encoding the same CDR3. The V gene is TRBV18, the J gene TRBJ1-2; D is ambiguous. Germline CDR1 reads KGHSH; CDR2 reads LQKENI. The CDR3 contains 14 residues. Trimming removed 2 bases from V and 0 bases from J, with 7 bases in between. The CDR3 here is CASSPTATNYGYTF. DNA of the CDR3: TGTGCCAGCTCACCAACAGCAACTAACTATGGCTACACCTTC.

The chain carries TRBV5-1 and TRBJ2-2; 8 positions match TRBD2. V gave up 0 bases and J gave up 5 bases; unmatched junction bases: 6. CDR1 SGHRS and CDR2 YFSETQ come from the germline V gene. This CDR3 contains 16 residues. The CDR3 region is CASSLEVAGNTGELFF. CDR3 in DNA: TGCGCCAGCAGCTTGGAGGTAGCGGGGAATACCGGGGAGCTGTTTTTT.

V and J are TRBV29-1 and TRBJ1-4; TRBD1 agrees at 7 bases. The CDR3 consists of 13 residues. Germline CDR1 and CDR2: SQVTM and ANQGSEA. Germline trimming cut 7 bases from V and 7 bases from J; bases unmatched to any gene: 9. The CDR3 spells CSAGTGVGEKLFF. As DNA, the CDR3 is TGCAGCGCGGGAACAGGGGTTGGTGAAAAACTGTTTTTT.

The chain is built from TRBV27 and TRBJ1-1; D remains unclear. V was trimmed by 0 bases and J by 0 bases, leaving 8 bases between them. CDR3 length equals 15 residues. The germline V gene has CDR1 MNHEY and CDR2 SMNVEV (reference sequence). The CDR3: CASSLSRSLNTEAFF. The CDR3, as DNA: TGTGCCAGCAGTTTATCGCGGTCCCTGAACACTGAAGCTTTCTTT.